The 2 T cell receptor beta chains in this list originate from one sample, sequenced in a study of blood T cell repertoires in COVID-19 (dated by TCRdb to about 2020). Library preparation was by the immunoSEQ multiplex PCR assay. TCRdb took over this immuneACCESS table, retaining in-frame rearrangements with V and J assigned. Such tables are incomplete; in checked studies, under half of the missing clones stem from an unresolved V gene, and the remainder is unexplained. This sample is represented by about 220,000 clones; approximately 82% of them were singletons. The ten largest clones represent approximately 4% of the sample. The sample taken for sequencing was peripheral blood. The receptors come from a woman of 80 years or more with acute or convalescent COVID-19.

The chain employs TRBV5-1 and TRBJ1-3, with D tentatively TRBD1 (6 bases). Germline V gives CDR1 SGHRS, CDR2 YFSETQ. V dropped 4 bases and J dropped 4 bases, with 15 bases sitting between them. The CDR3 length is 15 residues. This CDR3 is CASSEMGASGNTIYF. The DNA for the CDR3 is TGCGCCAGCAGCGAGATGGGGGCGTCGGGAAACACCATATATTTT.

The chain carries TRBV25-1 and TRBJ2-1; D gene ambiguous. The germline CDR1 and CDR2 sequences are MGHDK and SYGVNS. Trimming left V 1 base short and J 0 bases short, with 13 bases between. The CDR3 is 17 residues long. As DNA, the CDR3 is TGTGCCAGCAGTGAATGGGCAGCCCAGAGCTCCTACAATGAGCAGTTCTTC. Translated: CASSEWAAQSSYNEQFF. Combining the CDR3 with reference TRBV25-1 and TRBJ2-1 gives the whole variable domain EADIYQTPRYLVIGTGKKITLECSQTMGHDKMYWYQQDPGMELHLIHYSYGVNSTEKGDLSSESTVSRIRTEHFPLTLESARPSHTSQYLCASSEWAAQSSYNEQFFGPGTRLTVL.